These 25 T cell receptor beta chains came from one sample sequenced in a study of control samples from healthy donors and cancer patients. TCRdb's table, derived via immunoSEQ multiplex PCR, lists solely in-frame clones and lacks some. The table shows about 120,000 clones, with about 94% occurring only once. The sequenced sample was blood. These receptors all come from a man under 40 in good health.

CDR3: CASSQASGVREQYF. The CDR3 region has the DNA TGTGCCAGCTCACAAGCTAGCGGGGTAAGGGAGCAGTACTTC. J is TRBJ2-7 and V is TRBV18; 9 bases fit TRBD2. Germline V gene sequence: CDR1 KGHSH, CDR2 LQKENI. V lost 4 bases and J lost 7; bases outside the gene matches: 8. CDR3 length: 14 amino acids.

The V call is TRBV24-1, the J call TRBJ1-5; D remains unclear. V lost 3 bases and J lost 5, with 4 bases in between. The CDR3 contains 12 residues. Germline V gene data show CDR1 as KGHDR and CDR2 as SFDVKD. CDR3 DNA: TGTGCCACCAGTGATGGCCATCAGCCCCAGCATTTT. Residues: CATSDGHQPQHF.

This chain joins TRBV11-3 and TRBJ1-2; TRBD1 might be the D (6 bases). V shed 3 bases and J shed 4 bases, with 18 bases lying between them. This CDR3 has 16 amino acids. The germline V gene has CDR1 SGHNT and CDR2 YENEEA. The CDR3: CASSLGRGIPPYGYTF. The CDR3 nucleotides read TGTGCCAGCAGCTTGGGGAGGGGGATACCCCCCTATGGCTACACCTTC.

CDR3 nucleotides: TGTGCCAGCTCACCGAAAGAGGGACAGGCGTACTTC. As protein: CASSPKEGQAYF. The chain uses TRBV18 and TRBJ2-7, with 8 bases identical to TRBD1. Germline CDR1 KGHSH, CDR2 LQKENI. The CDR3 totals 12 residues. Trimming at V came to 3 bases and at J to 12 bases, leaving 7 bases not matched to a gene.

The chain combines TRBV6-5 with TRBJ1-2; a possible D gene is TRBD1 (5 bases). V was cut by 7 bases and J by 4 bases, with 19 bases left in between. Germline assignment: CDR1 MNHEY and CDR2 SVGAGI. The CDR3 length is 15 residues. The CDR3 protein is CASTKGLRSFYGYTF. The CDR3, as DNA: TGTGCCAGCACTAAGGGGCTCCGGTCCTTCTATGGCTACACCTTC.

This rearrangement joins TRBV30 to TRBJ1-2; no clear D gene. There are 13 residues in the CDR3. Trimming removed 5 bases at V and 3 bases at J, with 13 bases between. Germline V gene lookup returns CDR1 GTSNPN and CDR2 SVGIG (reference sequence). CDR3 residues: CAWALGRYYGYTF. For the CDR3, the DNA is TGTGCCTGGGCCCTCGGGAGATACTATGGCTACACCTTC.

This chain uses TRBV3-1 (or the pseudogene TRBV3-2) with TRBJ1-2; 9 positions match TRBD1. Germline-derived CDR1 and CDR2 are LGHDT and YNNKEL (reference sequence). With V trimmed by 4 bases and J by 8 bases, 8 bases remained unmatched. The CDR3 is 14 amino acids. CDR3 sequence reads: CASSLGQGRTGYTF. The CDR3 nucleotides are TGTGCCAGCAGCCTCGGACAGGGGCGGACGGGCTACACCTTC.

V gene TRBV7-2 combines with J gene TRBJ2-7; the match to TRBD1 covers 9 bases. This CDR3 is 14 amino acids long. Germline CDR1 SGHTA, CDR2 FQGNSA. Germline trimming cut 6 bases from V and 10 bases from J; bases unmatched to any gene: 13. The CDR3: CASSPGGDRVLQYV. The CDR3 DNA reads TGTGCCAGCAGTCCCGGTGGGGACAGGGTACTTCAGTACGTC.

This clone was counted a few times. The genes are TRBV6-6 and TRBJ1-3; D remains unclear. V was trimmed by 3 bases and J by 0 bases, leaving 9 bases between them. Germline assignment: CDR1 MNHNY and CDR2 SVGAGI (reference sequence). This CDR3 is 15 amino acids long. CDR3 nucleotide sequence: TGTGCCAGCAGTTATGGTCAGAGCTCTGGAAACACCATATATTTT. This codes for CASSYGQSSGNTIYF.

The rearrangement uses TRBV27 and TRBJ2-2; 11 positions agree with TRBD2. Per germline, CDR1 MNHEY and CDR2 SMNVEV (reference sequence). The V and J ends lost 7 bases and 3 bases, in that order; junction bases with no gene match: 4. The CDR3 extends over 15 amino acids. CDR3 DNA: TGTGCCAGCACCCTGACTAGCGGGGACACCGGGGAGCTGTTTTTT. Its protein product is CASTLTSGDTGELFF.

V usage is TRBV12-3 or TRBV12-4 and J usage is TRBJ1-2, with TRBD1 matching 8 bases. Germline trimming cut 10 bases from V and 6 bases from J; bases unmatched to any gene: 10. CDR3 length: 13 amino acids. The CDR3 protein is CATLSQGANGYTF. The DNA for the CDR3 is TGTGCCACCCTGAGTCAGGGGGCGAATGGCTACACCTTC.

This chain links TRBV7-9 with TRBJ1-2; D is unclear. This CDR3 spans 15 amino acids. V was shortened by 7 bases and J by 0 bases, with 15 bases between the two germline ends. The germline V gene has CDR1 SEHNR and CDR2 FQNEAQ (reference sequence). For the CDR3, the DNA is TGTGCCAGCACCGGGCCAGGACCTGCTAACTATGGCTACACCTTC. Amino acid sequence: CASTGPGPANYGYTF.

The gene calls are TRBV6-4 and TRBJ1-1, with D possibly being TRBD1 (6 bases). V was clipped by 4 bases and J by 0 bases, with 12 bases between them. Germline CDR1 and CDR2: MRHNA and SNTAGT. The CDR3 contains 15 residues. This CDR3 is CASSVEGTMNTEAFF. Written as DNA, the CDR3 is TGTGCCAGCAGTGTCGAAGGGACAATGAACACTGAAGCTTTCTTT.

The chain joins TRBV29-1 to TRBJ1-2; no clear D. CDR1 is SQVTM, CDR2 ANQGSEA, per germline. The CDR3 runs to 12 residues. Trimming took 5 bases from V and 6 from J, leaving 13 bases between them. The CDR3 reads CSVFYRADGYTF. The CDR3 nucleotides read TGCAGCGTTTTCTACCGCGCCGATGGCTACACCTTC.

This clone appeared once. The CDR3 region has the DNA TGTGCCAGCAGGGACGGCCTAGCGGGGGCCTACAATGAGCAGTTCTTC. Translating gives CASRDGLAGAYNEQFF. The chain couples TRBV5-4 to TRBJ2-1, with 10 bases that match TRBD2. Germline V gene sequence: CDR1 SGHNT, CDR2 YYREEE (reference sequence). CDR3 length equals 16 residues. J was trimmed by 2 bases and V by 5 bases; bases with no gene match: 7.

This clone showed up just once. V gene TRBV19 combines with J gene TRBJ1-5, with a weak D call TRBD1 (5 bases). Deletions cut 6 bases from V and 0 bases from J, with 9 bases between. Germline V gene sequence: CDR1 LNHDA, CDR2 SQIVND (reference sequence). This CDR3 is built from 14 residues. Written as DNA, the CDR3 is TGTGCCAGTAGCTCGACAGTTAGCAATCAGCCCCAGCATTTT. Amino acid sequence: CASSSTVSNQPQHF.

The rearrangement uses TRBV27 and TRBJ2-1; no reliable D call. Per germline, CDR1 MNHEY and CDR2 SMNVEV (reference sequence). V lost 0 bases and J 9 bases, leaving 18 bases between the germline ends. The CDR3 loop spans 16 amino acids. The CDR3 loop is CASSLSVASRVGEQFF. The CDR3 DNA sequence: TGTGCCAGCAGTTTATCGGTGGCCTCTAGGGTTGGTGAGCAGTTCTTC.

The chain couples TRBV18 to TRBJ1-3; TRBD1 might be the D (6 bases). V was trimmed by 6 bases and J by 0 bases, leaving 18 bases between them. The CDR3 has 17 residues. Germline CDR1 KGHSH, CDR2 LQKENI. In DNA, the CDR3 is TGTGCCAGCTCGCCTCAACTCGACAGGAGCTCTGGAAACACCATATATTTT. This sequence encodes CASSPQLDRSSGNTIYF.

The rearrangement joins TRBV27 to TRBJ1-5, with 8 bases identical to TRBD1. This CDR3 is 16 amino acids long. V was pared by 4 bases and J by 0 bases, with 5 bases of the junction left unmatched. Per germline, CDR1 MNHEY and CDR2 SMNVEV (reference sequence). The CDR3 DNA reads TGTGCCAGCAGTTCCCTACAGGGGGGTAGCAATCAGCCCCAGCATTTT. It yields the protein CASSSLQGGSNQPQHF.

CDR3 region: CATQGTGTGELFF. DNA of the CDR3: TGTGCCACCCAAGGGACGGGCACCGGGGAGCTGTTTTTT. The chain employs TRBV10-3 and TRBJ2-2; D may match TRBD1 or TRBD2 (5 bases each). Germline CDR1 and CDR2: ENHRY and SYGVKD. This CDR3 comprises 13 residues. Trimming removed 10 bases at V and 4 bases at J, with 13 bases between.

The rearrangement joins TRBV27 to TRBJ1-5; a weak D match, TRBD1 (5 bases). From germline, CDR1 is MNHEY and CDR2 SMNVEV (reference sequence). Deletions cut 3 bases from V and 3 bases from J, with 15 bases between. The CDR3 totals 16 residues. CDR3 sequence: CASSFGQGGLNQPQHF. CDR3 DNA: TGTGCCAGCAGTTTTGGGCAGGGAGGACTCAATCAGCCCCAGCATTTT.

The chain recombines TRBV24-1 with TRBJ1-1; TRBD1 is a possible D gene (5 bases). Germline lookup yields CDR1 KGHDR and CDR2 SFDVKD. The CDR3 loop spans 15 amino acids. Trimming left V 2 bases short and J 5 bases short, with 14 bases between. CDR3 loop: CATSDSRGGRTEAFF. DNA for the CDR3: TGTGCCACCAGTGATTCTAGGGGCGGGAGGACTGAAGCTTTCTTT.

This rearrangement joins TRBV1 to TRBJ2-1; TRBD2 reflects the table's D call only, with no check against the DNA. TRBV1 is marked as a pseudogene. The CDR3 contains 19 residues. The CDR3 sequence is CTSSQDPNPTNKPYNEQFF. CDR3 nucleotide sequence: TGCACCAGCAGCCAAGATCCTAACCCCACTAATAAACCCTACAATGAGCAGTTCTTC.

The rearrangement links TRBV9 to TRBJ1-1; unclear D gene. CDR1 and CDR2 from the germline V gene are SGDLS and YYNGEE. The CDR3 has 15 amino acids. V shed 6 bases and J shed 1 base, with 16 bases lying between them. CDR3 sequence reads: CASTPSEGKNTEAFF. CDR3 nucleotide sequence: TGTGCCAGCACCCCTAGTGAAGGGAAGAACACTGAAGCTTTCTTT.

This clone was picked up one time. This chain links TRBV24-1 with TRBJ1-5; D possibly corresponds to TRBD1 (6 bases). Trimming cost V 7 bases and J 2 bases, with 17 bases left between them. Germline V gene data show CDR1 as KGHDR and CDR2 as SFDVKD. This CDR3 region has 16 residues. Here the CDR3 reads CATSARGGTGNQPQHF. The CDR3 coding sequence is TGTGCCACCAGCGCGAGGGGGGGGACGGGCAATCAGCCCCAGCATTTT.